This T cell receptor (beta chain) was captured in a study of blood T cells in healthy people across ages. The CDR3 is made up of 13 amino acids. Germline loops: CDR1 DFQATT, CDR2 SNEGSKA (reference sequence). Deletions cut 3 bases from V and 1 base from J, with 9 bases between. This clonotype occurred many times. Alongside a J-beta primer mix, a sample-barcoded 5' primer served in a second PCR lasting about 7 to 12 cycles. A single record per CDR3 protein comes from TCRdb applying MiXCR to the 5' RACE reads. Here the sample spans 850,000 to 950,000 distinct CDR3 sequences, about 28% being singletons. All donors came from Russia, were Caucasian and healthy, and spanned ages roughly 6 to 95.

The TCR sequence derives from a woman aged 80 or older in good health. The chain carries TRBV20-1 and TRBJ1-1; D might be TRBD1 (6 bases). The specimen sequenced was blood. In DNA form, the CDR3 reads TGCAGTGCTAGTGGGGACACGAACACTGAAGCTTTCTTT. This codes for CSASGDTNTEAFF.